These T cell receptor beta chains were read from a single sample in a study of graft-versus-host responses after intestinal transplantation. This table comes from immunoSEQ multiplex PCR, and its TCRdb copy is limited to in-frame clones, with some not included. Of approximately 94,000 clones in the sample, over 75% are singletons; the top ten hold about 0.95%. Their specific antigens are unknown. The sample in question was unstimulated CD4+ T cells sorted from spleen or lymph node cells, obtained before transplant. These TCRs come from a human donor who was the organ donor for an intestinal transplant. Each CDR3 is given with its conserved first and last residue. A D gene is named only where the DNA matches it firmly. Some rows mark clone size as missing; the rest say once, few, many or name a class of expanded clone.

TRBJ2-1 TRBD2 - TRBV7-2 TGTGCCAGCAGCTCTTCGGGACTAGCGGGTCTCAATGAGCAGTTCTTC CASSSSGLAGLNEQFF
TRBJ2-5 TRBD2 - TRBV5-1 TGCGCCAGCAGTTACCAGCGGGGGGGAAAAGAGACCCAGTACTTC CASSYQRGGKETQYF
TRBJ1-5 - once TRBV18 TGTGCCAGCTCACCAAACAGCAAAATTACCAATCAGCCCCAGCATTTT CASSPNSKITNQPQHF
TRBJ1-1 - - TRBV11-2 TGTGCCAGCAGCCCGGCGGGTATCTCTGAAGCTTTCTTT CASSPAGISEAFF
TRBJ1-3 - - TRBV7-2 TGTGCCAGCAGCTTAGACCCAGGGTCCGGAAACACCATATATTTT CASSLDPGSGNTIYF
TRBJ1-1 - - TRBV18 TGTGCCAGCTCACCACTGGGGAACACTGAAGCTTTCTTT CASSPLGNTEAFF
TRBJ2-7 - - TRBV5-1 TGCGCCAGCAGCTCACCTGAGGGGTACTACGAGCAGTACTTC CASSSPEGYYEQYF
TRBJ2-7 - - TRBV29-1 TGCAGCGTCCTCCGGGACTTCGGATACGAGCAGTACTTC CSVLRDFGYEQYF
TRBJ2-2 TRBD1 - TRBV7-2 TGTGCCAGCAGCTTACGACCGGGACAGGGGAAGAACACCGGGGAGCTGTTTTTT CASSLRPGQGKNTGELFF
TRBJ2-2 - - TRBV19 TGTGCCAGTAGTATCCTTAACACCGGGGAGCTGTTTTTT CASSILNTGELFF
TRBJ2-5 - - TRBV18 TGTGCCAGCTCACCACCATCACAGAAAGAGACCCAGTACTTC CASSPPSQKETQYF
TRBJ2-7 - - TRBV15 TGTGCCACCAGCAGTGGAGGGTTAAGTATCTACGAGCAGTACTTC CATSSGGLSIYEQYF
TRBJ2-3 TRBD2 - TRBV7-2 TGTGCCAGCAGCTCTAGCGGGCTCACAGATACGCAGTATTTT CASSSSGLTDTQYF
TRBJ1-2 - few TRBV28 TGTGCCGGGTCCGGGCCCTATGGCTACACCTTC CAGSGPYGYTF
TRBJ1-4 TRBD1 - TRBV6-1 TGTGCCAGCAGTGAACAAACAGGGGCGGAAAAACTGTTTTTT CASSEQTGAEKLFF
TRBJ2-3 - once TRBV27 TGTGCCAGCAGTTTATCCAGGATAGATAATACGCAGTATTTT CASSLSRIDNTQYF
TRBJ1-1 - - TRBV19 TGTGCCAGTAGTACCTACGGGTCTTCCACTGAAGCTTTCTTT CASSTYGSSTEAFF
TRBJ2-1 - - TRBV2 TGTGCCAGCAGACACGAGGGAATAGATGGCAATGAGCAGTTCTTC CASRHEGIDGNEQFF
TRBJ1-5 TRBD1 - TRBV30 TGTGCCTGGAGTGTGGGGGAGGGGGCTAGCCAGCCCCAGCATTTT CAWSVGEGASQPQHF
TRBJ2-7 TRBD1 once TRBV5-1 TGCGCCAGCAGCCCTGGGACAGGGGGCGAGCAGTACTTC CASSPGTGGEQYF
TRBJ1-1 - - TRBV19 TGTGCCAGTAGTATACTCAAAAACACTGAAGCTTTCTTT CASSILKNTEAFF
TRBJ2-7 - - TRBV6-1 TGTGCCAGCAGTGAACAGGGCCACGGGCAGGGAATCTACGAGCAGTACTTC CASSEQGHGQGIYEQYF
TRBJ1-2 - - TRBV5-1 TGCGCCAGCAGCTTGGGGGGCTATGGCTACACCTTC CASSLGGYGYTF
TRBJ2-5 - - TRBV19 TGTGCCAGTAGTATGGGGGAGACCCAGTACTTC CASSMGETQYF
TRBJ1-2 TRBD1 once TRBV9 TGTGCCAGCAGCGTAGATGACAGGGCCTATGGCTACACCTTC CASSVDDRAYGYTF
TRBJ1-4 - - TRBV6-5 TGTGCCAGCAGCCCCCTAGGGTTAGAAAAACTGTTTTTT CASSPLGLEKLFF
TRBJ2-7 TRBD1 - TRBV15 TGTGCCACCAGTCCGGGACAGGGCCCCTACGAGCAGTACTTC CATSPGQGPYEQYF
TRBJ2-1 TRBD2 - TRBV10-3 TGTGCCATCAGTGAGGTCCGGGACTACTACAATGAGCAGTTCTTC CAISEVRDYYNEQFF
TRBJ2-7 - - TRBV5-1 TGCGCCAGCAGCTTGTCTGGACAGAGCTCCTACGAGCAGTACTTC CASSLSGQSSYEQYF
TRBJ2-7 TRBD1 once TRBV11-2 TGTGCCAGCAGGCGGACAGGTATGGACGAGCAGTACTTC CASRRTGMDEQYF
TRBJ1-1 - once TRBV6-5 TGTGCCAGCAGTTACTCTCGGGAACTCAACACTGAAGCTTTCTTT CASSYSRELNTEAFF
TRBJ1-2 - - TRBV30 TGTGCCTGGTTTAGGACAGCGATGGACAATTATGGCTACACCTTC CAWFRTAMDNYGYTF
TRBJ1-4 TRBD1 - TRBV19 TGTGCCAGTACCCTTAGGGGGGACAGGGGTAGTGAAAAACTGTTTTTT CASTLRGDRGSEKLFF
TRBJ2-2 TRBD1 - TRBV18 TGTGCCAGCTCAGACACAGGGGGCGCCGGCACCGGGGAGCTGTTTTTT CASSDTGGAGTGELFF
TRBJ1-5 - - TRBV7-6 TGTGCCAGCAGCTTATTAACGGACGGAAATCAGCCCCAGCATTTT CASSLLTDGNQPQHF
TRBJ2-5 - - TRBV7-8 TGTGCCAGCAGACGACCCGGGGTTGGGACCCAGTACTTC CASRRPGVGTQYF
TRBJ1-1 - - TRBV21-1 TGTGCCAGCAGCCCTCGCCGGGACAGGAACACTGAAGCTTTCTTT CASSPRRDRNTEAFF
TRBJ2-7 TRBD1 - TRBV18 TGTGCCAGCTCACCAGCAGACAGGGCCTGGGAGCAGTACTTC CASSPADRAWEQYF
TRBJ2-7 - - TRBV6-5 TGTGCCAGCAGTGCTGACTCCTACGAGCAGTACTTC CASSADSYEQYF
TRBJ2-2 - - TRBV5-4 TGTGCCAGCAGCTTGGCCAGGAATACCGGGGAGCTGTTTTTT CASSLARNTGELFF